This TCR beta chain was obtained from a study of blood T cell repertoires in COVID-19. Libraries were prepared by immunoSEQ multiplex PCR; TCRdb keeps only in-frame clonotypes and omits some of them. The sample yields 200,000 to 300,000 clones, approximately 87% seen once. The CDR3 length is 12 residues. Trimming removed 2 bases from V and 9 bases from J; junction bases left unmatched: 6. CDR1 is SQVTM and CDR2 is ANQGSEA in the germline V gene. Sequencing was done on a sample of peripheral blood. V and J are TRBV29-1 and TRBJ2-5; 7 positions agree with TRBD2. The origin of this receptor is a man in his 60s with acute or convalescent COVID-19. The CDR3 spells CSVEWTSGAQYF. The CDR3 bases are TGCAGCGTTGAATGGACTAGTGGGGCCCAGTACTTC.